The sequence of this T cell receptor (beta chain) was determined in a study of T cell responses to AZD1222 COVID-19 vaccine. The repertoire was sequenced with immunoSEQ multiplex PCR; TCRdb's copy has only in-frame clones and lacks some. The sample shows roughly 110,000 clones, roughly 89% of them seen only once. Germline CDR1 and CDR2: SGDLS and YYNGEE. The length of the CDR3 is 18 residues. V was pared by 0 bases and J by 0 bases, with 18 bases between. The J gene is TRBJ1-1, the V gene TRBV9; the D is unclear. The source material was peripheral blood, sampled on day 0 of AZD1222 vaccination. The clonotype originates from an adult in good health. CDR3 DNA sequence: TGTGCCAGCAGCGTAGTGGGGTGGACCTCCGACCTGAACACTGAAGCTTTCTTT. Encoded protein: CASSVVGWTSDLNTEAFF.